This T cell receptor (beta chain) derives from a study of cytomegalovirus exposure and HLA in healthy donors. Whole-study findings and limits: Among TCR sequences, most were rare, though some public TCRs appeared in many donors.

The germline CDR1 and CDR2 sequences are SQVTM and ANQGSEA. This CDR3 is 15 amino acids long. This PCR relied on a set of 60 Vbeta primers and 13 Jbeta primers. Profiling relied on immunoSEQ multiplex PCR, and the TCRdb table lists in-frame clones only, not all of them. Listed are approximately 150,000 clones; roughly 1.6% falls within the top ten. To note about this clone: What it binds is unknown. A junction boundary mismatches the germline segment, possibly from a read error.

The sequenced sample consisted of PBMCs. The rearrangement links TRBV29-1 to TRBJ2-7; maybe TRBD2 (6 bases). The origin of this receptor is a woman aged 50 to 60 in good health and CMV-seronegative. DNA of the CDR3: TGCAGCGTCGAAGATCCGTTCGGGGGCTCCTACGAGCAGTACTTC. Residues: CSVEDPFGGSYEQYF.